This entry features one TCR beta chain sequence. Antigen unknown. This specimen comes from a study of T cell responses to AZD1222 COVID-19 vaccine. Study overall: Some second doses came at about 4 weeks and others at about 12 weeks; these were pooled.

V lost 4 bases, J lost 7 bases, and 11 bases stayed unmatched. The CDR3 has 16 amino acids. Germline V gene sequence: CDR1 PRHDT, CDR2 FYEKMQ (reference sequence). Clones were read by immunoSEQ multiplex PCR, and TCRdb kept only the in-frame ones, dropping some. The profile shows some 150,000 clones, 70% to 90% of them singletons. Findings and caveats of the study: With two AZD1222 doses given, Spike-specific TCR breadth and depth both rose. Across spike, vaccine-associated CD4 TCRs were found, dominant at 160-218 and 743-854. Among AZD1222 vaccinees, only five or six were seropositive at baseline.

The V and J genes are TRBV13 and TRBJ2-1; 9 nucleotides align to TRBD2. The material sequenced was peripheral blood, taken on day 0 of AZD1222 vaccination. This receptor was obtained from an adult in good health. CDR3 in amino acids: CASSSRGGRVINEQFF. The CDR3 DNA sequence: TGTGCCAGCAGCTCGCGTGGCGGGAGGGTTATTAATGAGCAGTTCTTC.